This TCR beta chain stems from a study of shared clonotypes between healthy human individuals. Per the authors' pipeline: ImmunoSEQ only sent back junction sequences with no quality scores, so filtering was done differently. The assay was immunoSEQ multiplex PCR, and TCRdb's table has in-frame clones only and misses some. For V, J and clone size, that table is used; D and trimming come from the DNA. Of about 2.4 million clones listed, roughly 93% were seen once; the top ten hold roughly 0.36%. Germline assignment: CDR1 GTSNPN and CDR2 SVGIG (reference sequence). The V end was cut by 0 bases, the J end by 0 bases, with 11 bases between. The CDR3 totals 16 residues.

The chain carries TRBV30 and TRBJ2-2; the D gene is possibly TRBD1 (5 bases). The sequence was obtained from a man in his late teens or twenties in good health. Some clones in this sample may be carry-over from other donors' samples. Sequencing was done on a sample of naive CD4+ T cells from PBMCs. Sample subset: CD45RA+ positively selected. CDR3 sequence (DNA): TGTGCCTGGAGTGTACTTGGGGCTCCGAACACCGGGGAGCTGTTTTTT. Amino acids: CAWSVLGAPNTGELFF.